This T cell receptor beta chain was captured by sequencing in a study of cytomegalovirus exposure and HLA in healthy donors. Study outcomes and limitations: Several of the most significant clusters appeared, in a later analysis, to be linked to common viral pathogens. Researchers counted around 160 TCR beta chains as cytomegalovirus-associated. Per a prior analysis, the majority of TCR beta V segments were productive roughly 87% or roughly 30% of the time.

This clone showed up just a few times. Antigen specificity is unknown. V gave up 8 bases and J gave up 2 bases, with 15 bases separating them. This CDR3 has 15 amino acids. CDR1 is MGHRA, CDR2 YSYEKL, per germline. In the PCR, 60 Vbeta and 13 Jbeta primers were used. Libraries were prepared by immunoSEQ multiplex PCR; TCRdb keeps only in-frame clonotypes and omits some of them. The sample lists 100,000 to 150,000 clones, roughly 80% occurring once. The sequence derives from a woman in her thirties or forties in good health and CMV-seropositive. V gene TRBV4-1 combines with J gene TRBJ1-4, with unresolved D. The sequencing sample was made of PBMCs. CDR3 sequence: CASRMTGLTNEKLFF. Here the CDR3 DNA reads TGCGCCAGCCGGATGACGGGGTTGACTAATGAAAAACTGTTTTTT.